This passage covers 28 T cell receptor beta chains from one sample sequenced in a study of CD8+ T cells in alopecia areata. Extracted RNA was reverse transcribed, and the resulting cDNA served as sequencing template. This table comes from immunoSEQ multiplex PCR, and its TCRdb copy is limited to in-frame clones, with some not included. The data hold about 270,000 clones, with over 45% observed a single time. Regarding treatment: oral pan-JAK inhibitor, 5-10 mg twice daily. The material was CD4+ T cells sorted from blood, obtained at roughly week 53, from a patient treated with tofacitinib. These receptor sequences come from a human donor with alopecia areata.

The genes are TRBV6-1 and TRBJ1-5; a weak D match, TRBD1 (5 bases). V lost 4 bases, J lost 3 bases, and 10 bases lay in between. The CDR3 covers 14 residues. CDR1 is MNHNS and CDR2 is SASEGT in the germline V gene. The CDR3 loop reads CASSAVGLNQPQHF. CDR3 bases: TGTGCCAGCAGTGCGGTGGGACTCAATCAGCCCCAGCATTTT.

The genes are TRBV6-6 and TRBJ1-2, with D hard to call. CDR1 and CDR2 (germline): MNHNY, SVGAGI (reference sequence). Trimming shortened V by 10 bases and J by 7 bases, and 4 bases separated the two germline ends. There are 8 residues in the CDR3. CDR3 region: CATGGYTF. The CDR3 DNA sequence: TGTGCCACCGGTGGCTACACCTTC.

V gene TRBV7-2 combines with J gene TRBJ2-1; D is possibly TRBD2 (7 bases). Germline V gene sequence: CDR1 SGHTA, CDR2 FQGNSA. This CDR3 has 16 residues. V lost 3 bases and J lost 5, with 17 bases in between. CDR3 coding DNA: TGTGCCAGCAGCTTCTTGGGGGGGCTAGCGAACAATGAGCAGTTCTTC. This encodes CASSFLGGLANNEQFF.

CDR3 DNA: TGTGCCTGGAGTACAGCCATGAACACTGAAGCTTTCTTT. It translates to CAWSTAMNTEAFF. This chain uses TRBV30 with TRBJ1-1; no reliable D call. The CDR3 loop spans 13 amino acids. Germline CDR1 and CDR2: GTSNPN and SVGIG (reference sequence). V dropped 2 bases and J dropped 0 bases, with 7 bases sitting between them.

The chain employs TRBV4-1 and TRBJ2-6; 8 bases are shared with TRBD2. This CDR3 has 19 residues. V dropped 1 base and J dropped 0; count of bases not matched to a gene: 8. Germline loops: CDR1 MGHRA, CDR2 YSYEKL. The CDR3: CASSQVKAGVPSGANVLTF. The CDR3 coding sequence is TGCGCCAGCAGCCAAGTAAAAGCGGGGGTTCCCTCTGGGGCCAACGTCCTGACTTTC.

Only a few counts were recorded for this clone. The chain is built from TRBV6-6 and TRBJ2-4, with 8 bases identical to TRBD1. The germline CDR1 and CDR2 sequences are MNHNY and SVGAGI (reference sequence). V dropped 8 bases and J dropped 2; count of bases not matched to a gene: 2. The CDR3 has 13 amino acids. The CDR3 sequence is CASRQGPKNIQYF. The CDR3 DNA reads TGTGCCAGCCGACAGGGGCCCAAAAACATTCAGTACTTC.

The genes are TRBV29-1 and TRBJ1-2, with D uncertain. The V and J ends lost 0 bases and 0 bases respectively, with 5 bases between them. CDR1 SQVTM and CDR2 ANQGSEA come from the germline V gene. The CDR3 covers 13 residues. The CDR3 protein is CSVEEVANYGYTF. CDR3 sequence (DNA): TGCAGCGTTGAAGAGGTCGCTAACTATGGCTACACCTTC.

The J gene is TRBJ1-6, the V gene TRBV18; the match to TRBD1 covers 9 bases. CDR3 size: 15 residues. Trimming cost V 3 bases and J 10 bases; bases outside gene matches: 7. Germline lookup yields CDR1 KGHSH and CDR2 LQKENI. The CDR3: CASSPTTGTGSPLHF. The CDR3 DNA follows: TGTGCCAGCTCACCGACGACAGGGACAGGGTCACCCCTCCACTTT.

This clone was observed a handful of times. CDR3 DNA sequence: TGTGCCAGCAGACAGGTTCGCTCCTACGAGCAGTACTTC. Translated: CASRQVRSYEQYF. The chain carries TRBV2 and TRBJ2-7; D might be TRBD1 (5 bases). The CDR3 runs to 13 residues. Trimming left V 6 bases short and J 0 bases short, with 9 bases between. Per the germline V gene, CDR1 is SNHLY and CDR2 is FYNNEI.

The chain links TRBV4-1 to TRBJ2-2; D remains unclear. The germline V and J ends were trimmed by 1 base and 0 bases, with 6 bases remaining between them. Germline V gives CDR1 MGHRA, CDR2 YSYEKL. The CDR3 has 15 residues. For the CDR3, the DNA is TGCGCCAGCAGCCAAGCACTTGCGAACACCGGGGAGCTGTTTTTT. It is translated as CASSQALANTGELFF.

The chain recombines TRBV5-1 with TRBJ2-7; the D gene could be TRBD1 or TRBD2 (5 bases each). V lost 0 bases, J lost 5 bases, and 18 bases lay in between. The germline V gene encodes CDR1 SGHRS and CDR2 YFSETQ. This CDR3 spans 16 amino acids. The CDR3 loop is CASSLAGTLNVNEQYF. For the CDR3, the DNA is TGCGCCAGCAGCTTGGCCGGGACCCTAAACGTGAACGAGCAGTACTTC.

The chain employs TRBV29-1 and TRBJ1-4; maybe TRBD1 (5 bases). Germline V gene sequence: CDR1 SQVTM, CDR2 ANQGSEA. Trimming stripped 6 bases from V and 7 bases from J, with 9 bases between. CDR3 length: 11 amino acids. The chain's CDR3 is CSVGEVEKLFF. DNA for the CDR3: TGCAGCGTGGGGGAGGTTGAAAAACTGTTTTTT.

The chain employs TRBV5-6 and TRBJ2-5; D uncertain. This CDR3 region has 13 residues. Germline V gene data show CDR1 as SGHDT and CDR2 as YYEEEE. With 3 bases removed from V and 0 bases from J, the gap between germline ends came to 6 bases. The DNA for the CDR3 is TGTGCCAGCAGCTCCTTTTACCAAGAGACCCAGTACTTC. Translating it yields CASSSFYQETQYF.

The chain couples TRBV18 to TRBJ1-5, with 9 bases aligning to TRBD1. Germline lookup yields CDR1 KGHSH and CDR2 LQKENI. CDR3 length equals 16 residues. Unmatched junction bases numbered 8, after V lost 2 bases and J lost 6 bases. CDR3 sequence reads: CASSPAFGTGIQPQHF. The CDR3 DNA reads TGTGCCAGCTCACCAGCTTTTGGGACAGGGATTCAGCCCCAGCATTTT.

The CDR3 loop reads CASHRTGSSYEQYF. CDR3 DNA sequence: TGTGCCAGCCACCGGACAGGGAGCTCCTACGAGCAGTACTTC. The chain uses TRBV6-5 and TRBJ2-7; 8 bases are a match to TRBD1. This CDR3 comprises 14 residues. V was pared by 8 bases and J by 0 bases, with 6 bases of the junction left unmatched. The germline gives CDR1 MNHEY, CDR2 SVGAGI.

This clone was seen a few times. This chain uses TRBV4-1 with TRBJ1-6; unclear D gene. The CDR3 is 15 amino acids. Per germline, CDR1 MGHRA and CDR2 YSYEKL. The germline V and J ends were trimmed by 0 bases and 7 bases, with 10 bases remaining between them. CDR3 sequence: CASSQDDMGNSPLHF. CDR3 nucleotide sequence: TGCGCCAGCAGCCAAGATGACATGGGCAATTCACCCCTCCACTTT.

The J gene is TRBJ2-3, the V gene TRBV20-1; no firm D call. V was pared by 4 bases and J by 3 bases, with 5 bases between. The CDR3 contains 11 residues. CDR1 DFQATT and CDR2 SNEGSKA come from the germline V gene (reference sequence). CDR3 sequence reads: CSATQTDTQYF. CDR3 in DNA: TGCAGTGCTACGCAGACAGATACGCAGTATTTT.

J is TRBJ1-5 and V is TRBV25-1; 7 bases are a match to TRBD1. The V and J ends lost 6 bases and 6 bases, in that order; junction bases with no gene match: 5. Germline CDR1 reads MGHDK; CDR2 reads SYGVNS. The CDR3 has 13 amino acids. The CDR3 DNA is TGTGCCAGCAGAGTGACAGGGTCTCAGCCCCAGCATTTT. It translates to CASRVTGSQPQHF.

The CDR3 region is CASRSGAGRTETQYF. Here the CDR3 DNA reads TGCGCCAGCAGGTCGGGCGCAGGTAGAACGGAGACCCAGTACTTC. The rearrangement joins TRBV5-1 to TRBJ2-5; D call uncertain. The CDR3 runs 15 residues. Germline-derived CDR1 and CDR2 are SGHRS and YFSETQ. V gave up 5 bases and J gave up 5 bases, with 19 bases separating them.

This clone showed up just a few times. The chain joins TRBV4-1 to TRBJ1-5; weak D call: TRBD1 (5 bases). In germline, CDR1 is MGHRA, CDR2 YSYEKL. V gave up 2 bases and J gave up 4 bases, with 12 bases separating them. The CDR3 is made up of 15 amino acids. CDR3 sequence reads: CASSQRTGGNQPQHF. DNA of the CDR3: TGCGCCAGCAGCCAACGCACGGGGGGTAATCAGCCCCAGCATTTT.

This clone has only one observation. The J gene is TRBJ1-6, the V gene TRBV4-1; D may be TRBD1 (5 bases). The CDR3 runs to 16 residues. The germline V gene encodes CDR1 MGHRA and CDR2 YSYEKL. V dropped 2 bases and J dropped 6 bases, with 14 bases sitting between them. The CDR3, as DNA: TGCGCCAGCAGCCAAATTCCGCGACAGAGTAATTCACCCCTCCACTTT. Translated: CASSQIPRQSNSPLHF.

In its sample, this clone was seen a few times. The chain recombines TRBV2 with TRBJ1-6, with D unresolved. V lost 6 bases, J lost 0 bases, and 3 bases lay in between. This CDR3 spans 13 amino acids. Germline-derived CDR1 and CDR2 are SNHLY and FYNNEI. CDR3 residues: CASRSSYNSPLHF. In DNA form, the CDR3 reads TGTGCCAGCAGAAGCTCCTATAATTCACCCCTCCACTTT.

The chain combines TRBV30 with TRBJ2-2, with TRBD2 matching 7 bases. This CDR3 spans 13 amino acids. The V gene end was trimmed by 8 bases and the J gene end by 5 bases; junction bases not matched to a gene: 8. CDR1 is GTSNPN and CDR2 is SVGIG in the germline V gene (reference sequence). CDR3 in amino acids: CARTPGGTGELFF. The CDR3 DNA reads TGTGCCAGAACCCCGGGGGGAACCGGGGAGCTGTTTTTT.

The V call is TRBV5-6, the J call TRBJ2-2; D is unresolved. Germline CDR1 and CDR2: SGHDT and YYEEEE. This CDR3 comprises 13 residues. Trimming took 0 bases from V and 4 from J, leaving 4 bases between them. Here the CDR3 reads CASSLVGTGELFF. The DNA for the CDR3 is TGTGCCAGCAGCTTGGTCGGCACCGGGGAGCTGTTTTTT.

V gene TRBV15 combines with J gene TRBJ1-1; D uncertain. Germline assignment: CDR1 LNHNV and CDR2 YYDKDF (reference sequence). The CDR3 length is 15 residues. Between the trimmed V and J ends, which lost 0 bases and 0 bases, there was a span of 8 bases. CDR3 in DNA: TGTGCCACCAGCAGAGAAAGCAGACTGAACACTGAAGCTTTCTTT. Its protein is CATSRESRLNTEAFF.

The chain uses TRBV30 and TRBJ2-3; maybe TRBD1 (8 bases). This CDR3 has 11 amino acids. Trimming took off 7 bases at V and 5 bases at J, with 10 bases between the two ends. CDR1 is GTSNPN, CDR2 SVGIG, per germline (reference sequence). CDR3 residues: CAYRGGDTQYF. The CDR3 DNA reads TGTGCCTACAGGGGGGGAGATACGCAGTATTTT.

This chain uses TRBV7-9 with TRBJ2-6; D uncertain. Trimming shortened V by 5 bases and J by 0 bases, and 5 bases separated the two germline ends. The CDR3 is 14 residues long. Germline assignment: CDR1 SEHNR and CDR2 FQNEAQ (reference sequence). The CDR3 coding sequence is TGTGCCAGCAGCACAGACTCTGGGGCCAACGTCCTGACTTTC. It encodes CASSTDSGANVLTF.

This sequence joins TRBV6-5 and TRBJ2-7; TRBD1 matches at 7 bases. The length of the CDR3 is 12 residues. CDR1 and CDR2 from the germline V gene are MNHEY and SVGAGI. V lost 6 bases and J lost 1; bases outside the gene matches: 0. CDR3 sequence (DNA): TGTGCCAGCAGGGACAGGTCCTACGAGCAGTACTTC. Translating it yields CASRDRSYEQYF.